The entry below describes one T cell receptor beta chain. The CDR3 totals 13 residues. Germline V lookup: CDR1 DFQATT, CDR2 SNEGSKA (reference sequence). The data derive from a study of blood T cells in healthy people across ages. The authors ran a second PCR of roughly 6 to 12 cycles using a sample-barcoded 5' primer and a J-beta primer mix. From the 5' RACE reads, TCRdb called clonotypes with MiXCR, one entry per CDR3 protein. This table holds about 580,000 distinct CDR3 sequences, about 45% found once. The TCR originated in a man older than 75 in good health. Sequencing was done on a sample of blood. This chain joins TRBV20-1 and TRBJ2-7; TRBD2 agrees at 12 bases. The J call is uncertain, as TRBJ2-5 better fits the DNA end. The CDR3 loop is CSALAGGKETQYF. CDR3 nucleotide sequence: TGCAGTGCCCTAGCGGGAGGGAAGGAGACCCAGTACTTC.